This T cell receptor beta chain was identified in a study of T cell responses to AZD1222 COVID-19 vaccine. Turning to the study itself: Analysis merged second doses at about 4 or about 12 weeks. Findings of the study overall: Among AZD1222 vaccinees, only 6 or 7 were seropositive at baseline. Receipt of two AZD1222 doses was followed by a rise in Spike-specific TCR breadth and depth. Regions left unmutated in variants are reportedly the target of nearly half of spike-specific TCRs.

Notes on this clone: Its antigen is still unknown.

The germline CDR1 and CDR2 sequences are MGHDK and SYGVNS. This CDR3 is built from 15 residues. V lost 1 base and J lost 3, with 9 bases in between. Repertoires were generated with immunoSEQ multiplex PCR, while TCRdb's copy carries only in-frame clones and drops some. This table has more than 95,000 clones, about nine tenths appearing once. The sequence came from an adult in good health. The starting material was peripheral blood, obtained on day 0 of AZD1222 vaccination. The chain links TRBV25-1 to TRBJ2-2; unclear D gene. CDR3 bases: TGTGCCAGCAGTGAATCGGCTTGGGACACCGGGGAGCTGTTTTTT. It is translated as CASSESAWDTGELFF.